This paragraph covers one TCR beta chain sequence. This entry comes from a study of shared clonotypes between healthy human individuals. Clones were sequenced by immunoSEQ multiplex PCR, and TCRdb holds only the in-frame ones, with some missing. The sample contains more than 400,000 clones, about 96% of which appear only once. The TCR comes from a woman aged 30 to 39 in good health. Sequenced material: naive CD4+ T cells sorted from blood. Subset: CD45RA+ positively selected.

The CDR3: CASSPPSLLGVLAEAFF. The DNA for the CDR3 is TGTGCCAGCAGCCCCCCGTCCCTGCTTGGAGTTCTTGCTGAAGCTTTCTTT. The J gene is TRBJ1-1, the V gene TRBV11-2; D remains unclear. The CDR3 has 17 amino acids. With 5 bases removed from V and 6 bases from J, the gap between germline ends came to 25 bases. CDR1 and CDR2 from the germline V gene are SGHAT and FQNNGV.